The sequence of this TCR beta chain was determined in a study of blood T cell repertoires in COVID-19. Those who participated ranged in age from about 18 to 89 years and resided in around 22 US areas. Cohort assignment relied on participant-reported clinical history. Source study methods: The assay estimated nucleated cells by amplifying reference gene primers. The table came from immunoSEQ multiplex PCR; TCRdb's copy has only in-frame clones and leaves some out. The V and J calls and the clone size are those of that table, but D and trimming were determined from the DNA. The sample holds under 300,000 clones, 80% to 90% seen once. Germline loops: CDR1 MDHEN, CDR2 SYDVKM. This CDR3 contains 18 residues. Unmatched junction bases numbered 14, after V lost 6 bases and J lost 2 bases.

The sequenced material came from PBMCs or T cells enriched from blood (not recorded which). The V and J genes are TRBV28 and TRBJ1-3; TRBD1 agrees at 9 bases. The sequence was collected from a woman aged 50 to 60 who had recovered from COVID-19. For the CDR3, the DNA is TGTGCCAGCAGCGGTAAAGGGACAGGGTTTAGGCCTGGAAACACCATATATTTT. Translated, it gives CASSGKGTGFRPGNTIYF.